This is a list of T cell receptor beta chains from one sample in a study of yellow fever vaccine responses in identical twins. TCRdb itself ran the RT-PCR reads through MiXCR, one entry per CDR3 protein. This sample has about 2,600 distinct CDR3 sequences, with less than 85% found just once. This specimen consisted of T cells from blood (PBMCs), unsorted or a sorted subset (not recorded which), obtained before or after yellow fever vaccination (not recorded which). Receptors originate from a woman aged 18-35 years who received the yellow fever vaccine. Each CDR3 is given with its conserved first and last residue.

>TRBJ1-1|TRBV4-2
CASSTIIQGNPEAFF
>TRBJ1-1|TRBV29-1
CSVDPTYTEAFF
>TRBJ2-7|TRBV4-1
CASSQDSGGSYEQYF
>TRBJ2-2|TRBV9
CASSVVTTGELFF
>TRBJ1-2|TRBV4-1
CASSQGNRDIYGYTF
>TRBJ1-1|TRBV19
CASSPLAGPTEAFF
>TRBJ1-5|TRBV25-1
CASTPFKGSNQPQHF
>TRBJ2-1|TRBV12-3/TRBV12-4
CASTGLGDNEQFF
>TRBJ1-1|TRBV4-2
CASSQPPTEAFF
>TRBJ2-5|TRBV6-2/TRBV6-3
CASRRGQETQYF
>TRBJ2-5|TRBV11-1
CASSYALTGEAETQYF
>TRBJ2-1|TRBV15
CATYYGNEQFF
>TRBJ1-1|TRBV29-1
CSVEGRNTEAFF
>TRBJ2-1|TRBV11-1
CASSFSGFDEQFF
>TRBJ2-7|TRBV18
CASSPGTGPYEQYF
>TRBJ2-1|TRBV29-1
CSVGVGDEQFF
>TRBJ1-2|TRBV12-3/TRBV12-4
CASSPQGNYGYTF
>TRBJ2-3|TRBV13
CASSFLGATDTQYF
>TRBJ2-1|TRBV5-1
CASSGSREQFF
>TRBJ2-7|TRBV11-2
CASSAEIADEQYF
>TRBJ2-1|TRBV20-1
CSALNNEQFF
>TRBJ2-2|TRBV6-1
CASGKVRTPGSCFF
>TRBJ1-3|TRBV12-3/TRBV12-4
CASSFVSSGNTIYF
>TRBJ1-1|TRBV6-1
CASRPGQNTEAFF
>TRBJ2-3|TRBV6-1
CASRLGPPGDTQYF
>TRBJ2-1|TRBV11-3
CASSLVPPGSEQFF
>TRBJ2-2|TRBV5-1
CASSLPRSGRADTGELFF
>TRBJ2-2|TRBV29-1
CSTGTENTGELFF
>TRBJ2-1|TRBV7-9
CASSLAEYYNEQFF